One sample yielded the 3 T cell receptor beta chains listed below, sequenced in a study of regulatory T cells in long-lasting Graves disease. The time point is: newly diagnosed GD, antithyroid drugs for less than 3 months. PBMCs were the source of the RNA used for TCR sequencing. HTBI primers from iRepertoire and Arm-PCR of CDR3 regions yielded the TCR beta libraries. MiXCR, applied by TCRdb to the multiplex PCR reads, yields one record per CDR3 protein. The data contain about 540,000 distinct CDR3 sequences, about 13% of them singletons. The same sample was also used in a study of T cells in Graves' hyperthyroidism and ophthalmopathy.

The sequencing used peripheral blood mononuclear cells (PBMCs), collected at new diagnosis, from a patient treated with antithyroid drugs. These receptors originate from a man younger than 45 with Graves disease.

This clonotype has ten or more counts. V is TRBV10-3 and J is TRBJ1-1, with D tentatively TRBD1 (5 bases). Germline-derived CDR1 and CDR2 are ENHRY and SYGVKD. CDR3 size: 14 residues. V was shortened by 6 bases and J by 4 bases, with 15 bases between the two germline ends. CDR3 region: CAIRTGGSGTEAFF. The CDR3 nucleotides are TGTGCCATCAGGACTGGGGGGTCGGGCACTGAAGCTTTCTTT.

The J gene is TRBJ2-4, the V gene TRBV7-9, with unresolved D. Germline V gene lookup returns CDR1 SEHNR and CDR2 FQNEAQ (reference sequence). V was pared by 0 bases and J by 1 base, with 7 bases between. The CDR3 runs 15 residues. For the CDR3, the DNA is TGTGCCAGCAGCTTAGCATTCGAGGCCAAAAACATTCAGTACTTC. Amino acid sequence: CASSLAFEAKNIQYF.

The V call is TRBV27, the J call TRBJ2-1, with D perhaps matching TRBD2 (5 bases). Trimming took 7 bases from V and 8 from J, leaving 21 bases between them. The CDR3 has 15 residues. Germline values: CDR1 MNHEY, CDR2 SMNVEV (reference sequence). CDR3 bases: TGTGCCAGCATCCCCCGCGGACTGACGTCGGATGAGCAGTTCTTC. Translating it yields CASIPRGLTSDEQFF.